This section outlines one T cell receptor (beta chain) sequence together with its context. Its antigen is not known. This entry comes from a study of a mutant IDH1 vaccine in newly diagnosed glioma. CDR3 size: 14 residues. The germline V gene has CDR1 SGHTS and CDR2 YDEGEE. Trimming cost V 0 bases and J 8 bases, with 14 bases left between them. TCRdb's copy holds only in-frame clones and misses some; the assay was immunoSEQ multiplex PCR. The sample shows about 48,000 clones, roughly four fifths of them seen only once. The time point is: week 35, safety follow-up. Each dose of the vaccine consisted of 300 ug of mutant IDH1 20-mer peptide, with topical imiquimod.

The chain has TRBV5-8 and TRBJ1-2; unclear D gene. The clonotype was recovered from a man in his forties with glioma. Specimen: PBMCs, collected from a glioma patient whose treatment included an IDH1 peptide vaccine. CDR3 residues: CASSLAREAGGYTF. DNA for the CDR3: TGTGCCAGCAGCTTGGCCCGTGAGGCGGGAGGCTACACCTTC. The full variable domain, with the rest looked up from reference TRBV5-8 and TRBJ1-2, is EAGVTQSPTHLIKTRGQQATLRCSPISGHTSVYWYQQALGLGLQFLLWYDEGEERNRGNFPPRFSGRQFPNYSSELNVNALELEDSALYLCASSLAREAGGYTFGSGTRLTVV.